These 5 T cell receptor beta chains share one sample of origin, sequenced in a study of response to subunit inactivated influenza vaccine. Each CDR3 protein gets one entry after TCRdb re-called the RT-PCR reads with MiXCR. The sample has about 500,000 distinct CDR3 sequences, 10% to 15% seen once; the top ten hold roughly 13%. The source was PBMCs from blood, collected about 6 weeks after vaccination. The receptor source for this set is a man between 50 and 59 years old who received an inactivated influenza vaccine.

This clonotype occurred a few times. This chain links TRBV7-9 with TRBJ1-5; D may be TRBD1 (5 bases). This CDR3 is built from 14 residues. From germline, CDR1 is SEHNR and CDR2 FQNEAQ (reference sequence). Trimming cost V 1 base and J 7 bases, with 11 bases left between them. The CDR3 region has the DNA TGTGCCAGCAGCTTAGGGGGGTCTCGCCAGCCCCAGCATTTT. Its translation: CASSLGGSRQPQHF.

This clonotype was seen more than once but under ten times. The V and J genes are TRBV27 and TRBJ1-2, with TRBD1 matching 7 bases. Germline V gives CDR1 MNHEY, CDR2 SMNVEV (reference sequence). The V and J ends lost 5 bases and 7 bases, in that order; junction bases with no gene match: 4. CDR3 length: 12 amino acids. The CDR3 sequence is CASSMTGFGYTF. The CDR3 DNA reads as TGTGCCAGCAGTATGACAGGGTTTGGCTACACCTTC.

This clonotype showed up just a few times. V and J are TRBV28 and TRBJ1-3; 9 bases match TRBD1. Germline V gene data show CDR1 as MDHEN and CDR2 as SYDVKM. Unmatched junction bases numbered 8, after V lost 5 bases and J lost 6 bases. The CDR3 is 15 residues long. CDR3 sequence reads: CASSVPGQGQNTIYF. The CDR3 coding sequence is TGTGCCAGCAGTGTCCCGGGACAGGGTCAAAACACCATATATTTT.

This rearrangement joins TRBV7-2 to TRBJ2-5, with a tentative D call TRBD1 (6 bases). The germline V gene encodes CDR1 SGHTA and CDR2 FQGNSA. This CDR3 spans 18 amino acids. V was trimmed by 0 bases and J by 1 base, leaving 18 bases between them. The CDR3 protein is CASSLAPWGPGGQETQYF. The CDR3 DNA reads TGTGCCAGCAGCTTAGCGCCGTGGGGGCCCGGCGGCCAAGAGACCCAGTACTTC. Full variable domain (outside the CDR3, taken from reference TRBV7-2 and TRBJ2-5): GAGVSQSPSNKVTEKGKDVELRCDPISGHTALYWYRQSLGQGLEFLIYFQGNSAPDKSGLPSDRFSAERTGGSVSTLTIQRTQQEDSAVYLCASSLAPWGPGGQETQYFGPGTRLLVL.

This clonotype has at least ten counts. The V gene is TRBV4-2, the J gene TRBJ1-5; 9 positions match TRBD1. The CDR3 loop spans 16 amino acids. Germline values: CDR1 LGHNA, CDR2 YNFKEQ. Trimming cost V 3 bases and J 9 bases; bases outside gene matches: 12. DNA for the CDR3: TGTGCCAGCAGCCATCAGGGACAGGGTGGAGGTTGGCCCCAGCATTTT. It yields the protein CASSHQGQGGGWPQHF.